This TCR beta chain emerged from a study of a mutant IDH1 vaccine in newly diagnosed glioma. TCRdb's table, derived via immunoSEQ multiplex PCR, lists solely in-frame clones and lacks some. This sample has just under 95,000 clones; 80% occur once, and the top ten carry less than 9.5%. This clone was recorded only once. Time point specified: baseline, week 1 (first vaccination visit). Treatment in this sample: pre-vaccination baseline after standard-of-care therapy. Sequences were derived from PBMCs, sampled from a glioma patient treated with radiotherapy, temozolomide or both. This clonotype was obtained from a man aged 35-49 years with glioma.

The DNA of the CDR3 is TGTGCCAGCAGCTTAGCGGGACCCGGAAACACCATATATTTT. This translates into CASSLAGPGNTIYF. This chain links TRBV7-8 with TRBJ1-3; D is perhaps TRBD1 (5 bases). Trimming took off 0 bases at V and 4 bases at J, with 7 bases between the two ends. The CDR3 is 14 residues long. Germline V gene lookup returns CDR1 SGHVS and CDR2 FQNEAQ.